What follows is one T cell receptor beta chain and its context. Followed over time, Seattle patients had been enrolled while infection was active. Germline assignment: CDR1 KGHSH and CDR2 LQKENI. J gave up 7 bases and V 6 bases, and 7 bases lay outside the gene matches. This CDR3 spans 14 amino acids. This record belongs to a study of blood T cell repertoires in COVID-19. As for the study in general: Italy, Spain and the United States were the sources of the convalescent and acute COVID-19 samples. T cells, B-cell-depleted T cells, or PBMCs provided the cDNA or gDNA that served as material.

Authors' methods: For nucleated cells, counts were estimated from reference gene primer amplification. Sequencing used immunoSEQ multiplex PCR; TCRdb keeps in-frame clones, though not all of them. V and J calls and clone size are those listed in that table; D and trimming were worked out from the DNA. The top ten hold just under 7.5% of the sample, which has roughly 340,000 clones, about 88% seen once. The chain couples TRBV18 to TRBJ1-5; 9 positions match TRBD1. The TCR was taken from a woman in her 70s with COVID-19, enrolled during active disease. Specimen: peripheral blood. CDR3 protein: CASSRTGELQPQHF. The CDR3 DNA reads TGTGCCAGCTCGCGGACAGGGGAGCTGCAGCCCCAGCATTTT.